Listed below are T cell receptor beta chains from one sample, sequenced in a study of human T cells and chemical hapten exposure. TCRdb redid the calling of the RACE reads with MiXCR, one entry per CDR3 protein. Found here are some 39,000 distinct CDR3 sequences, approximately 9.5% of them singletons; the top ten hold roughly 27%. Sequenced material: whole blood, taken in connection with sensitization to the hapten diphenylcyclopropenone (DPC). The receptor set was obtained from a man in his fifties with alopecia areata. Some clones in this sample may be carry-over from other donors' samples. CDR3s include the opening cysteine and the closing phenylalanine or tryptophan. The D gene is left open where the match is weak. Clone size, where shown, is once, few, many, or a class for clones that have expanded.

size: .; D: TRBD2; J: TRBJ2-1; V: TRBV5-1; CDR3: CASSLTGGNEQFF; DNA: TGCGCCAGCAGCTTAACGGGAGGCAATGAGCAGTTCTTC
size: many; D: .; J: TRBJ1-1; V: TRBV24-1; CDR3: CATRGADTEAFF; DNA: TGTGCCACCCGCGGGGCTGACACTGAAGCTTTCTTT
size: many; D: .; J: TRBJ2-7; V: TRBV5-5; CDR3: CASSKPGLSYEQYF; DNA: TGTGCCAGCAGCAAGCCGGGTCTTTCCTACGAGCAGTACTTC
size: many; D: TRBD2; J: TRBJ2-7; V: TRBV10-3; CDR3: CATVGLAGGIAYEQYF; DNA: TGTGCCACGGTCGGACTAGCGGGAGGGATCGCCTACGAGCAGTACTTC
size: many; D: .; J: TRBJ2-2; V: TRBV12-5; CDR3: CASGLEGPNTGELFF; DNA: TGTGCTAGTGGTTTGGAGGGCCCAAACACCGGGGAGCTGTTTTTT
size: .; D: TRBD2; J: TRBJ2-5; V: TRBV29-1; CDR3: CSVGGLAGWGETQYF; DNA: TGCAGCGTTGGCGGACTAGCGGGATGGGGAGAGACCCAGTACTTC
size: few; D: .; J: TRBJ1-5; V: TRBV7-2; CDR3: CASSLGGRGDQPQHF; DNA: TGTGCCAGCAGTCTAGGAGGGAGGGGAGATCAGCCCCAGCATTTT
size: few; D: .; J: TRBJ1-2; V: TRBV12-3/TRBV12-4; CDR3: CASTLGNGHGYTF; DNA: TGTGCCAGCACCTTGGGCAACGGGCATGGCTACACCTTC
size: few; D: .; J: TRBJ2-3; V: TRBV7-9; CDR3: CASSLGADTDTQYF; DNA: TGTGCCAGCAGCTTAGGAGCGGACACAGATACGCAGTATTTT
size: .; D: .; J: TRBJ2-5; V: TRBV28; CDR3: CASSYGNLETQYF; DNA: TGTGCCAGCAGCTACGGGAATCTAGAGACCCAGTACTTC
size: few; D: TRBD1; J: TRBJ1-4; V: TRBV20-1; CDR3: CSAWDRGRNEKLFF; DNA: TGCAGTGCCTGGGACAGGGGACGGAATGAAAAACTGTTTTTT
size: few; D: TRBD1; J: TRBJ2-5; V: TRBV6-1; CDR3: CASSPDRVGTETQYF; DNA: TGTGCCAGCAGCCCAGACAGGGTGGGGACAGAGACCCAGTACTTC
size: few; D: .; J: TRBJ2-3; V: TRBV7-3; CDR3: CASSRGSGDTQYF; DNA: TGTGCCAGCAGCCGGGGGTCGGGAGATACGCAGTATTTT
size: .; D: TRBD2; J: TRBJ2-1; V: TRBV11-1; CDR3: CASRGLGENEQFF; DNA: TGTGCCAGCAGAGGACTAGGGGAAAATGAGCAGTTCTTC
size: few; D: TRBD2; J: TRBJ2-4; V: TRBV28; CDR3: CASSRTSGGNIQYF; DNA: TGTGCCAGCAGTCGGACTAGCGGAGGGAACATTCAGTACTTC
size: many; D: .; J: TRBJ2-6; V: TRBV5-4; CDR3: CASSPASSGANVLTF; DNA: TGTGCCAGCAGCCCGGCCTCCTCTGGGGCCAACGTCCTGACTTTC
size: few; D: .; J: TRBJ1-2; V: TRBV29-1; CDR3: CSVERAYGYTF; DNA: TGCAGCGTTGAGAGGGCCTATGGCTACACCTTC
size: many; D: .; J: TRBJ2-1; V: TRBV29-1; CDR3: CSYQMGANEQFF; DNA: TGCAGTTACCAAATGGGGGCCAATGAGCAGTTCTTC
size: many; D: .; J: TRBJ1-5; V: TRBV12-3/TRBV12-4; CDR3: CASSRNRALGPGNQPQHF; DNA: TGTGCCAGCAGCCGAAACCGGGCGCTGGGGCCAGGCAATCAGCCCCAGCATTTT
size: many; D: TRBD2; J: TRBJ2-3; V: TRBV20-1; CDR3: CSASTSGTDTQYF; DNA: TGCAGTGCTAGCACTAGCGGCACAGATACGCAGTATTTT
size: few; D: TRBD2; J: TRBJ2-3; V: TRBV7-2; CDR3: CASSFLAGGADTQYF; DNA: TGTGCCAGCAGCTTCCTAGCGGGAGGGGCAGATACGCAGTATTTT
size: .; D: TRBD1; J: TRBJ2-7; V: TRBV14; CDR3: CASSPFGTGGDGFDVQYF; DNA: TGTGCCAGCAGCCCCTTCGGGACAGGGGGCGATGGGTTTGACGTGCAGTACTTC
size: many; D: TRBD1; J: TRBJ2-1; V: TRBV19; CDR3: CASSAQIQGIPNEQFF; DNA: TGTGCCAGTAGTGCCCAGATACAGGGGATCCCCAATGAGCAGTTCTTC
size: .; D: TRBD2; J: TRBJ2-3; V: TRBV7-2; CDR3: CASSLAPSGKQYF; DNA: TGTGCCAGCAGCTTAGCGCCTAGCGGAAAGCAGTATTTT
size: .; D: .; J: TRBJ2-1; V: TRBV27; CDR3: CASSTGRREQFF; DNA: TGTGCCAGCAGTACAGGACGCCGAGAGCAGTTCTTC
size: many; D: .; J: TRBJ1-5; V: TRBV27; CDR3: CASSSQGRNQPQHF; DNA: TGTGCCAGCAGTAGCCAGGGCCGCAATCAGCCCCAGCATTTT
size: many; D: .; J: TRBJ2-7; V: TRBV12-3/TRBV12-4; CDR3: CASRGTYEQYF; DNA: TGTGCCAGCCGGGGTACCTACGAGCAGTACTTC
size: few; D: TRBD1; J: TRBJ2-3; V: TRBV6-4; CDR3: CASSHGQETDTQYF; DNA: TGTGCCAGCAGTCACGGACAGGAAACAGATACGCAGTATTTT
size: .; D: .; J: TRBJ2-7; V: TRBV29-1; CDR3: CSVEFRGGGTEAYEQYF; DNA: TGCAGCGTTGAATTCAGGGGAGGTGGGACTGAGGCCTACGAGCAGTACTTC
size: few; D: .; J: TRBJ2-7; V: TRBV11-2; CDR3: CASSPLRGSYEQYF; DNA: TGTGCCAGCAGCCCACTAAGGGGCTCCTACGAGCAGTACTTC
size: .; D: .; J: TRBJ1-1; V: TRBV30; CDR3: CAWLGGGTEAFF; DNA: TGTGCCTGGCTCGGAGGGGGAACTGAAGCTTTCTTT
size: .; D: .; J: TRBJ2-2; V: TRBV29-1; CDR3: CSVGGQLKNTGELFF; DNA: TGCAGCGTGGGGGGACAGCTTAAGAACACCGGGGAGCTGTTTTTT
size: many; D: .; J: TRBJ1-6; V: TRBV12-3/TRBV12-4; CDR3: CASSRDINNSPLHF; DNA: TGTGCCAGCAGCAGGGACATCAATAATTCACCCCTCCACTTT
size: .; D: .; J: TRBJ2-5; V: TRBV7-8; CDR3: CASSLGDSSKETQYF; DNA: TGTGCCAGCAGCTTAGGAGACAGTAGCAAAGAGACCCAGTACTTC
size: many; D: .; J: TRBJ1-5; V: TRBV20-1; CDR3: CSASGGSLGSNQPQHF; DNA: TGCAGTGCTAGCGGGGGCAGCCTGGGAAGCAATCAGCCCCAGCATTTT
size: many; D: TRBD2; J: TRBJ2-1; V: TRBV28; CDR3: CASRGTSGRDYNEQFF; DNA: TGTGCCAGCAGAGGGACTAGCGGGAGGGATTACAATGAGCAGTTCTTC
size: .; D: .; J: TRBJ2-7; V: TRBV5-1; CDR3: CASSPQSASYEQYF; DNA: TGCGCCAGCAGCCCCCAGAGCGCCTCCTACGAGCAGTACTTC
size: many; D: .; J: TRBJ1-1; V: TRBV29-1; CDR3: CSVSRPTRGTEAFF; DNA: TGCAGCGTTTCGCGCCCAACAAGGGGCACTGAAGCTTTCTTT
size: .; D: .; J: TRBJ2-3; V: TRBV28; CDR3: CASIHDQGPSSTDTQYF; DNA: TGTGCCAGCATTCATGATCAGGGCCCGTCTAGCACAGATACGCAGTATTTT
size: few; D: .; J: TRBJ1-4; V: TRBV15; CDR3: CATSSGITNEKLFF; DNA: TGTGCCACCAGCAGTGGTATCACTAATGAAAAACTGTTTTTT
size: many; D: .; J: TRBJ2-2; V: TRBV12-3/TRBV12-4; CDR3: CASSLGKGKNTGELFF; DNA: TGTGCCAGCAGTTTAGGGAAGGGGAAGAACACCGGGGAGCTGTTTTTT
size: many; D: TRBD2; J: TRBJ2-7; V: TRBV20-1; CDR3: CSAIAGAPYEQYF; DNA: TGCAGTGCCATAGCGGGAGCTCCCTACGAGCAGTACTTC
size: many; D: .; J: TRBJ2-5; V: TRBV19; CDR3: CASSDRRWETQYF; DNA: TGTGCCAGTAGCGATAGGAGATGGGAGACCCAGTACTTC
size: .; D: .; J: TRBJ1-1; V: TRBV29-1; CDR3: CSVASGRIEAFF; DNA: TGCAGCGTTGCCTCCGGGAGGATTGAAGCTTTCTTT
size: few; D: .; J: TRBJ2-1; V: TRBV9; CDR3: CASSVVNRNEQFF; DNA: TGTGCCAGCAGCGTAGTGAACAGGAATGAGCAGTTCTTC
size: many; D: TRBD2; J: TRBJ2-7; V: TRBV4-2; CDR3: CASSGLAGEQYF; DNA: TGTGCCAGCAGCGGACTAGCAGGGGAGCAGTACTTC
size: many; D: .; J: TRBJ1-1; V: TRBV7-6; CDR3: CASRVGPYTEAFF; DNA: TGTGCCAGCAGGGTTGGACCTTATACTGAAGCTTTCTTT
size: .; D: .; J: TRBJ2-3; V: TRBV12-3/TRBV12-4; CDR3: CASSSAGDTQYF; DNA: TGTGCCAGCAGTTCCGCTGGGGATACGCAGTATTTT
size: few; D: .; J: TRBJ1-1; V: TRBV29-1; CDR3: CSVDRLGMNTEAFF; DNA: TGCAGCGTTGATCGGCTAGGGATGAACACTGAAGCTTTCTTT
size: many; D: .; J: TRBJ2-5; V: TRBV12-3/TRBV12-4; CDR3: CASSFRAGYQETQYF; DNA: TGTGCCAGCAGTTTTCGAGCAGGGTACCAAGAGACCCAGTACTTC
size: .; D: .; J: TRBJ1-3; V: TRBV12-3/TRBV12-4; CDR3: CASGNRAAGNTIYF; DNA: TGTGCCAGTGGAAACAGGGCGGCTGGAAACACCATATATTTT
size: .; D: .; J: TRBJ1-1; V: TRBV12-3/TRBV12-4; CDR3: CASSLVPPNTEAFF; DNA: TGTGCCAGCAGTTTAGTACCGCCGAACACTGAAGCTTTCTTT
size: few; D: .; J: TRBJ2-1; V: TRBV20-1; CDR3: CSARDYRVAEQFF; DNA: TGCAGTGCTAGAGATTATCGGGTGGCTGAGCAGTTCTTC